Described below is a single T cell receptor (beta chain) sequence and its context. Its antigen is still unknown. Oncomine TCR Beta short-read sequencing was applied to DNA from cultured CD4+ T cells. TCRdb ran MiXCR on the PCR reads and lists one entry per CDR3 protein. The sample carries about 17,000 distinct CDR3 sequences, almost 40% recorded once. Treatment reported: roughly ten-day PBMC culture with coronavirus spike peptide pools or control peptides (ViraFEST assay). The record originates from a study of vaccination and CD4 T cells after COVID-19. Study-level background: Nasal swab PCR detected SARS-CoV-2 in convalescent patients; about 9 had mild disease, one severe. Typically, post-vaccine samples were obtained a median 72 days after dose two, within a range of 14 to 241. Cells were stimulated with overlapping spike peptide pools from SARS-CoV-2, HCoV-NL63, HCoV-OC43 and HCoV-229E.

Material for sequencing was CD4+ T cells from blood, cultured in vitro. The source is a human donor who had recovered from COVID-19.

In DNA form, the CDR3 reads TGCAGTGCTAGAACCTCGGGAGGGCCCCTAGAGACCCAGTACTTC. Amino acid sequence: CSARTSGGPLETQYF. This chain links TRBV20-1 with TRBJ2-5, with 8 bases matching TRBD2. The CDR3 consists of 15 residues. Germline lookup yields CDR1 DFQATT and CDR2 SNEGSKA (reference sequence). Trimming at V came to 2 bases and at J to 4 bases, leaving 9 bases not matched to a gene.